The 8 T cell receptor beta chains listed next were all sequenced from one sample in a study of T cells in localized non-small cell lung cancer. Assay used: immunoSEQ multiplex PCR; TCRdb lists only in-frame clones, some missing. The sample yields fewer than 60,000 clones, around 83% seen once. The material was peripheral blood, obtained before any cancer treatment. Receptors were obtained from a female donor of 60 years or more with stage II squamous cell lung carcinoma.

The CDR3 region is CASSPVGRKIYGYTF. DNA for the CDR3: TGTGCCAGCAGTCCAGTGGGGAGAAAAATCTATGGCTACACCTTC. The V and J genes are TRBV6-4 and TRBJ1-2; D gene unclear. The germline V gene has CDR1 MRHNA and CDR2 SNTAGT. V was shortened by 5 bases and J by 4 bases, with 17 bases between the two germline ends. This CDR3 contains 15 residues.

The chain couples TRBV19 to TRBJ2-5; D gene unclear. The CDR3 consists of 14 residues. Germline loops: CDR1 LNHDA, CDR2 SQIVND (reference sequence). Trimming took off 4 bases at V and 7 bases at J, with 16 bases between the two ends. The CDR3 DNA reads as TGTGCCAGTAGTACAACTCCCGGCCGGGTGACCCAGTACTTC. It translates to CASSTTPGRVTQYF.

This clone was counted many times. CDR3 nucleotides: TGTGCCAGCAGAGACACAGGGGGCAATACTGAAGCTTTCTTT. Translating it yields CASRDTGGNTEAFF. J is TRBJ1-1 and V is TRBV2; 9 bases align to TRBD1. The germline V gene has CDR1 SNHLY and CDR2 FYNNEI. With V trimmed by 6 bases and J by 5 bases, 7 bases remained unmatched. This CDR3 contains 14 residues.

The CDR3 coding sequence is TGTGCCAGCAGCGTGGGACAGCAAGAGACCCAGTACTTC. Protein sequence: CASSVGQQETQYF. This chain connects TRBV7-7 to TRBJ2-5, with 7 bases matching TRBD1. The V and J ends lost 5 bases and 2 bases, in that order; junction bases with no gene match: 2. The CDR3 is made up of 13 amino acids. Germline values: CDR1 SSHAT, CDR2 FNYEAQ (reference sequence).

This clone was seen only a few times. J is TRBJ1-1 and V is TRBV18; no clear D gene. Germline-derived CDR1 and CDR2 are KGHSH and LQKENI. This CDR3 has 13 amino acids. Trimming stripped 2 bases from V and 5 bases from J, with 9 bases between. CDR3 bases: TGTGCCAGCTCACCAGCATGGGGTACTGAAGCTTTCTTT. Protein: CASSPAWGTEAFF.

The genes are TRBV7-2 and TRBJ2-7; D is perhaps TRBD1 (6 bases). CDR1 and CDR2 from the germline V gene are SGHTA and FQGNSA. Deletions cut 6 bases from V and 6 bases from J, with 15 bases between. The CDR3 covers 13 residues. The CDR3 protein is CASSRDGQSEQYF. The CDR3 DNA sequence: TGTGCCAGCAGTCGGGACGGACAGAGCGAGCAGTACTTC.

The chain is built from TRBV7-3 and TRBJ2-1, with 7 bases identical to TRBD1. Germline lookup yields CDR1 SGHTA and CDR2 FQGTGA. The ends lost 5 bases at V and 2 bases at J; junction bases unmatched: 6. This CDR3 is built from 15 residues. The CDR3 region is CASSQGQVPYNEQFF. CDR3 nucleotide sequence: TGTGCCAGCAGCCAAGGACAGGTTCCCTACAATGAGCAGTTCTTC.

Here the CDR3 DNA reads TGTGCCAGCAGCTCTACCGCGGGGGGATACACAGATACGCAGTATTTT. Its protein is CASSSTAGGYTDTQYF. The V and J genes are TRBV7-2 and TRBJ2-3, with 8 bases aligning to TRBD2. After removal of 4 bases from V and 2 bases from J, the junction contained 8 bases not matched to a gene. There are 16 residues in the CDR3. The V gene's germline CDR1 is SGHTA and CDR2 FQGNSA.